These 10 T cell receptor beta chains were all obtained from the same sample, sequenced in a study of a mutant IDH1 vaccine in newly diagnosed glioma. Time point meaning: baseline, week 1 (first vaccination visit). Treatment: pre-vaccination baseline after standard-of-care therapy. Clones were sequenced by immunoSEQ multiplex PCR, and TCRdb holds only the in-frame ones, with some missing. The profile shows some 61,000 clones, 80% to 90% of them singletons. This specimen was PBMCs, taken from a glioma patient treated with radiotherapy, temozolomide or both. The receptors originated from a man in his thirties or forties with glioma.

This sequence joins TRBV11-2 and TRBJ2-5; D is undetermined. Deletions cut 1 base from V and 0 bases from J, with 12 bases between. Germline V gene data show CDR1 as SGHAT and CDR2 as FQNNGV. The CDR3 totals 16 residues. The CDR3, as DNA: TGTGCCAGCAGCTTAGGAGGTCGTCGGGACCAAGAGACCCAGTACTTC. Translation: CASSLGGRRDQETQYF.

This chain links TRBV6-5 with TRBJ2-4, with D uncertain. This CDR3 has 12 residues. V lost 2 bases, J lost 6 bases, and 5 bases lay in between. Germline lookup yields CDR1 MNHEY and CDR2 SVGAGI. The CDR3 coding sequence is TGTGCCAGCAGTTACAGCAGAAACATTCAGTACTTC. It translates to CASSYSRNIQYF.

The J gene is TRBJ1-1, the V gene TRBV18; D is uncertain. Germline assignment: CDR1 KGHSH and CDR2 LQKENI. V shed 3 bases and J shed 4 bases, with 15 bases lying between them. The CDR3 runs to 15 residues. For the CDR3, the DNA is TGTGCCAGCTCACCCGTCGCGGGTCTCGGCACTGAAGCTTTCTTT. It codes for CASSPVAGLGTEAFF.

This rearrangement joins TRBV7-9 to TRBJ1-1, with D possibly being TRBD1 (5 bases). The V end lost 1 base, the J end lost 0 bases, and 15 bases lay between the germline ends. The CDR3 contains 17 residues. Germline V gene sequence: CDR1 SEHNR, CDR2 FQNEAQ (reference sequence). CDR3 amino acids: CASSLGTTATMNTEAFF. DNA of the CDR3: TGTGCCAGCAGCTTAGGAACGACAGCCACGATGAACACTGAAGCTTTCTTT.

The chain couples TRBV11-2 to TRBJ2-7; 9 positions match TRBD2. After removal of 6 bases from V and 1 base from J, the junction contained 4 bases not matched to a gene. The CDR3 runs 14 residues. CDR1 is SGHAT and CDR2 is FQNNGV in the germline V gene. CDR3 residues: CASRPTSGSYEQYF. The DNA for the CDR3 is TGTGCCAGCAGACCTACTAGCGGGTCCTACGAGCAGTACTTC. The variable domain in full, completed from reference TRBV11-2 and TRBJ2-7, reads EAGVAQSPRYKIIEKRQSVAFWCNPISGHATLYWYQQILGQGPKLLIQFQNNGVVDDSQLPKDRFSAERLKGVDSTLKIQPAKLEDSAVYLCASRPTSGSYEQYFGPGTRLTVT.

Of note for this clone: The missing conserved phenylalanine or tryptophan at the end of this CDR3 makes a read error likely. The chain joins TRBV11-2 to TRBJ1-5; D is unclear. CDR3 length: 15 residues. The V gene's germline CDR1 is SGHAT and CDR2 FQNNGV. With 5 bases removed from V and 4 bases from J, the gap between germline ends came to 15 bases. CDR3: CASSPSRGINQPQHI. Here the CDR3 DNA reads TGTGCCAGCAGCCCTTCACGCGGAATTAATCAGCCCCAGCATATT.

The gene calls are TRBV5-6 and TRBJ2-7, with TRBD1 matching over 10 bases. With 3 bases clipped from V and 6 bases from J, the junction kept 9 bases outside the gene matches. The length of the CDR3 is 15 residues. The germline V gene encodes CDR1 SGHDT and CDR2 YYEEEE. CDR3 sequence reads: CASSWSRGTGVEQYF. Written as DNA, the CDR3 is TGTGCCAGCAGCTGGTCGCGCGGGACAGGGGTCGAGCAGTACTTC.

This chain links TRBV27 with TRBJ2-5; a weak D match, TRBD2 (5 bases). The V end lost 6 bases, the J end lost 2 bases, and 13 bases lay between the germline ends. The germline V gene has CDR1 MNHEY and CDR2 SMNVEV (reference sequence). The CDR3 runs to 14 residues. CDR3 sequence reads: CASRADFLQETQYF. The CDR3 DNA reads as TGTGCCAGCAGGGCGGACTTCTTACAAGAGACCCAGTACTTC.

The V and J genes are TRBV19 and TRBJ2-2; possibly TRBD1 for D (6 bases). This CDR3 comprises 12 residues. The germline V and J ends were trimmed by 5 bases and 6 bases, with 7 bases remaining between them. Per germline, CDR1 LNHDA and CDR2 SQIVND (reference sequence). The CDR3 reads CASSDRPGELFF. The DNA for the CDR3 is TGTGCCAGTAGTGACAGGCCCGGGGAGCTGTTTTTT.

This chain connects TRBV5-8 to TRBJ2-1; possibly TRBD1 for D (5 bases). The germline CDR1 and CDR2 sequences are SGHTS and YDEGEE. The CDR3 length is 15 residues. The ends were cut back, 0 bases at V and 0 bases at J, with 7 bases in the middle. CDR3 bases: TGTGCCAGCAGCTTGGACAGGAGCTCCTACAATGAGCAGTTCTTC. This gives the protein CASSLDRSSYNEQFF.